This TCR beta chain was identified in a study of Ad26.COV2.S vaccination and SARS-CoV-2 variants. Whole-study context: The Ad26.COV2.S arm of the COV1001 trial was where the donor was placed. Study findings and constraints: Non-spike TCR breadth did not differ much between vaccine and placebo recipients. People given the vaccine had a wider spike-specific TCR breadth than placebo recipients did. After vaccination, reports described spike-specific CD8+ and CD4+ T cell responses as showing substantial breadth.

On this clone itself: Its specificity is unknown.

Some clones are missing from TCRdb's copy, which holds only in-frame ones; the method was immunoSEQ multiplex PCR. The sample yields 360,000 or so clones, about nine tenths seen once. V lost 4 bases and J 1 base, leaving 10 bases between the germline ends. This CDR3 is built from 14 residues. Germline CDR1 SGHRS, CDR2 YFSETQ. The treatment here: 15 to 20 received Ad26.COV2.S at low or high dose, single or two shots; 5 received placebo; per-sample allocation not given. The study sampled participants on day 63 after the first vaccine or placebo injection. This sequence was found in a person between 18 and 65 years old who received the Ad26.COV2.S COVID-19 vaccine or a placebo. The sequences come from peripheral blood, collected in a trial of Ad26.COV2.S vaccine versus placebo. The chain has TRBV5-1 and TRBJ2-3, with D perhaps matching TRBD1 (6 bases). This CDR3 reads CASSADSRTDTQYF. The CDR3 DNA sequence: TGCGCCAGCAGCGCGGACAGCCGCACAGATACGCAGTATTTT.